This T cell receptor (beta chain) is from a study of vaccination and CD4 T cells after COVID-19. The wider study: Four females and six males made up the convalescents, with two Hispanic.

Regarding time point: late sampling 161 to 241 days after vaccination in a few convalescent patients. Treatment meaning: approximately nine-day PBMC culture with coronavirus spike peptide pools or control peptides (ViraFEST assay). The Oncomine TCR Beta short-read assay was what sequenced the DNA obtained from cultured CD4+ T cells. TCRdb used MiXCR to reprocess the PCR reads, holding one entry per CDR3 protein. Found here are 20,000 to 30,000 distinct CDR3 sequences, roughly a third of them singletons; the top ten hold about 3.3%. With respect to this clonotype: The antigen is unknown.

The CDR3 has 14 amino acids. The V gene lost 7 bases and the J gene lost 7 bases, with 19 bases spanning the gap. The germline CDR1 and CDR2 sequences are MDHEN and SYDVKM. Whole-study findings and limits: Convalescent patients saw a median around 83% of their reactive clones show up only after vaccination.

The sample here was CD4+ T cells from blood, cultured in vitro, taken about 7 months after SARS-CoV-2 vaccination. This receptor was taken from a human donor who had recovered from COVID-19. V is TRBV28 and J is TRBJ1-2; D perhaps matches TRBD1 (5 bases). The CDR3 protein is CASILNPRAPGYTF. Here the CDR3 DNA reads TGTGCCAGCATCCTAAATCCCAGGGCCCCTGGCTACACCTTC.